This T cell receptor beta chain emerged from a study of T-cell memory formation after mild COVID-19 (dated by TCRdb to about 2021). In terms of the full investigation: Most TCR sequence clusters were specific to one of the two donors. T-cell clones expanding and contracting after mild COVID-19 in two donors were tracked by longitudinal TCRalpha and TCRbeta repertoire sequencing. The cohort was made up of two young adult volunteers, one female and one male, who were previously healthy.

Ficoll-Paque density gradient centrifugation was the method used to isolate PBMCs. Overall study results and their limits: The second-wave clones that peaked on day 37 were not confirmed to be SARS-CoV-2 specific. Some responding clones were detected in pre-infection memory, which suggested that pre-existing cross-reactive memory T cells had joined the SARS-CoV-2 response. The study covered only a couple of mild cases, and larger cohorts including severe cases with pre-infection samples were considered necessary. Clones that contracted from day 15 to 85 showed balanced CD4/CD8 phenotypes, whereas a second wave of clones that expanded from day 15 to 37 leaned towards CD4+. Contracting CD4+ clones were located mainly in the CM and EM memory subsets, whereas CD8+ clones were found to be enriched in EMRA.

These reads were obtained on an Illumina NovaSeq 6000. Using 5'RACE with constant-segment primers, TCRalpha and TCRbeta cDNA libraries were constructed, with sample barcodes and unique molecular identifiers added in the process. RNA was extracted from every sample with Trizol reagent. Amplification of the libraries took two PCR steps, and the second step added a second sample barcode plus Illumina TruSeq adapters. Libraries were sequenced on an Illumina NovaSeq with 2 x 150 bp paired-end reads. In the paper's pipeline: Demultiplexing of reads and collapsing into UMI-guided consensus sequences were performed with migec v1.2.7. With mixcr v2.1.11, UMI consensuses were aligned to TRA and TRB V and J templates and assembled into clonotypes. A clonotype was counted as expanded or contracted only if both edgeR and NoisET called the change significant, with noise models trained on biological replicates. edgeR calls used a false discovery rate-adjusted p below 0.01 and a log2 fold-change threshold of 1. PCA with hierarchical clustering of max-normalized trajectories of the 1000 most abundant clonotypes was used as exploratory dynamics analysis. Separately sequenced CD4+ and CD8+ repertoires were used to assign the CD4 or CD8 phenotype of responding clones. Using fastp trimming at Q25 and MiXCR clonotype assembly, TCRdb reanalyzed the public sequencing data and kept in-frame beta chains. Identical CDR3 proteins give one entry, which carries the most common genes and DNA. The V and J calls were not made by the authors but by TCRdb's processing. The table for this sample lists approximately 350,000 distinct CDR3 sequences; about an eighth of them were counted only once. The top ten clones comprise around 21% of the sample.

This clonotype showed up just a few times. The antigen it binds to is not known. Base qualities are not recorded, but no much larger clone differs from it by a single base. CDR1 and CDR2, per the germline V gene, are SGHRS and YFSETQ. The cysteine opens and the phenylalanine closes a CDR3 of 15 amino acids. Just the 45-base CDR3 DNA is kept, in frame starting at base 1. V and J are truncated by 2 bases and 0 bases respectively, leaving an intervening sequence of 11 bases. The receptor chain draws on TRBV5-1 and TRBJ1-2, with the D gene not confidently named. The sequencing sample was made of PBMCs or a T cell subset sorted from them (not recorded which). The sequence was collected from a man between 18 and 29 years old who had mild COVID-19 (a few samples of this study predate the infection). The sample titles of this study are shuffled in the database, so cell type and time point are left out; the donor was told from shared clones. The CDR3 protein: CASSFGVTANYGYTF. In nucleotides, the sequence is TGCGCCAGCAGCTTCGGCGTGACGGCTAACTATGGCTACACCTTC.